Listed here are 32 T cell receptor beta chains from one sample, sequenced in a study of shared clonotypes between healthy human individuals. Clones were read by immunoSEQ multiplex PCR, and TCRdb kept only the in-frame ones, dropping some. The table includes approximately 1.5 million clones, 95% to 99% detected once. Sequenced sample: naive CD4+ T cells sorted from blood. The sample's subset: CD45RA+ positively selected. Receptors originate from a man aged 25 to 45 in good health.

The chain's CDR3 is CASSSLEEQYF. In DNA form, the CDR3 reads TGCGCCAGCAGCTCCCTTGAAGAGCAGTACTTC. This chain connects TRBV5-1 to TRBJ2-7; no firm D call. The germline CDR1 and CDR2 sequences are SGHRS and YFSETQ. V lost 3 bases and J lost 7, with 8 bases in between. The CDR3 is 11 residues long.

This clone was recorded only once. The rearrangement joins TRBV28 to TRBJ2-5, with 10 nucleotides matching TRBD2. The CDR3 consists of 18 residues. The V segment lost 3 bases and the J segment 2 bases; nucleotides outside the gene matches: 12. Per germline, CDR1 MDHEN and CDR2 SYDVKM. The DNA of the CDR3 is TGTGCCAGCAGTTTTGCGATGACAGCGGGAGGGCCTCAAGAGACCCAGTACTTC. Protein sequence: CASSFAMTAGGPQETQYF.

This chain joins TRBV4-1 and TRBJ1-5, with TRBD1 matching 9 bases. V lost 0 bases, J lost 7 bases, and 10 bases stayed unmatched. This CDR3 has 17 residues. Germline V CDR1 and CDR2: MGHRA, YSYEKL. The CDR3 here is CASSQEGPDRGGQPQHF. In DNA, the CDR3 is TGCGCCAGCAGCCAAGAGGGACCGGACAGGGGAGGGCAGCCCCAGCATTTT.

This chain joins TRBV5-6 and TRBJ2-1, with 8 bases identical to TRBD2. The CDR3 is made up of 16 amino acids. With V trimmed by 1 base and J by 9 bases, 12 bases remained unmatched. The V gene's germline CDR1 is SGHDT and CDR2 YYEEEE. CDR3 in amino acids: CASSLRAGGWASEQFF. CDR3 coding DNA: TGTGCCAGCAGCTTGCGGGCGGGAGGTTGGGCCTCTGAGCAGTTCTTC.

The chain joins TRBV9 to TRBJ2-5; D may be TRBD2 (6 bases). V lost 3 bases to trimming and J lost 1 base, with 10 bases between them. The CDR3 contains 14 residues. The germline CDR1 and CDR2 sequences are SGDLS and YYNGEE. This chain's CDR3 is CASSAGTSQETQYF. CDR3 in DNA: TGTGCCAGCAGCGCCGGGACTTCCCAAGAGACCCAGTACTTC.

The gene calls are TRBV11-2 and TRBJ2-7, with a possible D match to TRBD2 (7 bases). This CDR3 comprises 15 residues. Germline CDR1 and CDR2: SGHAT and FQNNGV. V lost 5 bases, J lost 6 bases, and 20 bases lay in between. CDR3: CASSRVGAGAGEQYF. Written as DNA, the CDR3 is TGTGCCAGCAGCCGAGTGGGTGCGGGGGCCGGCGAGCAGTACTTC. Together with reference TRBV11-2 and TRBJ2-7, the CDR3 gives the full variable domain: EAGVAQSPRYKIIEKRQSVAFWCNPISGHATLYWYQQILGQGPKLLIQFQNNGVVDDSQLPKDRFSAERLKGVDSTLKIQPAKLEDSAVYLCASSRVGAGAGEQYFGPGTRLTVT.

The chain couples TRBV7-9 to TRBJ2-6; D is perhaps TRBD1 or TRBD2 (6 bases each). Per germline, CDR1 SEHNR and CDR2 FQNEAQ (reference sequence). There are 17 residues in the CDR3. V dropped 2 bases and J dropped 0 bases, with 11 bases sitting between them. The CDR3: CASSLLQGGSGANVLTF. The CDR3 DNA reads TGTGCCAGCAGCTTACTACAGGGAGGCTCTGGGGCCAACGTCCTGACTTTC.

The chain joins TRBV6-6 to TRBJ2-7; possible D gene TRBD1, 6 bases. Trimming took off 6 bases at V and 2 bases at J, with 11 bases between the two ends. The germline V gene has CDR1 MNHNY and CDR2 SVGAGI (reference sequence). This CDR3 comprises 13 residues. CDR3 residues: CASRSDRTYEQYF. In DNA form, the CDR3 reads TGTGCCAGCAGGTCGGACAGAACCTACGAGCAGTACTTC.

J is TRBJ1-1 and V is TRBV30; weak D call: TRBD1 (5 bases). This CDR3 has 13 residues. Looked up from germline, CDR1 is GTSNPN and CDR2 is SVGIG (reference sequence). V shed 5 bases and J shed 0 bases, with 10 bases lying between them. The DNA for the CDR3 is TGTGCCTGGCAGGGCGAAGTGAACACTGAAGCTTTCTTT. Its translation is CAWQGEVNTEAFF.

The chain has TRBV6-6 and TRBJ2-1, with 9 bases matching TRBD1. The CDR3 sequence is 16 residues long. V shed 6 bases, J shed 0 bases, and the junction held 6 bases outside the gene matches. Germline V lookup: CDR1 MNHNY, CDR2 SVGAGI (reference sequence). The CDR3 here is CASSEQGAHSYNEQFF. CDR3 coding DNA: TGTGCCAGCAGCGAACAGGGGGCACACTCCTACAATGAGCAGTTCTTC.

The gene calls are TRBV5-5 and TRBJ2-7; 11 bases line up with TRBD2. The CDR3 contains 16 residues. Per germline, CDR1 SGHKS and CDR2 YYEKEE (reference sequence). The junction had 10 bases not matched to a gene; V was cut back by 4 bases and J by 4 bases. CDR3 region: CASSRTIAGGEYEQYF. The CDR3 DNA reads TGTGCCAGCAGCCGAACGATAGCGGGAGGGGAGTACGAGCAGTACTTC.

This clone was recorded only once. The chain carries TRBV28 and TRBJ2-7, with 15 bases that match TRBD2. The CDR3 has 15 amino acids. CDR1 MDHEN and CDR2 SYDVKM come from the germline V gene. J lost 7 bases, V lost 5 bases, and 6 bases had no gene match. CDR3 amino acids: CASSIPGTSGREQYF. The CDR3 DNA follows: TGTGCCAGCAGTATCCCCGGGACTAGCGGGAGGGAGCAGTACTTC.

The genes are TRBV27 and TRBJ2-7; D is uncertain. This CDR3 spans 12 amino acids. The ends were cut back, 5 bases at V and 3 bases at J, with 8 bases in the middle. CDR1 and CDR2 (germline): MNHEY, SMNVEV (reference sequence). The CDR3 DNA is TGTGCCAGCAGTAACTCACTCTACGAGCAGTACTTC. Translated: CASSNSLYEQYF.

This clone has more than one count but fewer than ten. The CDR3 DNA is TGCGCCAGCAGCTTGGACGGGACAGACAATCAGCCCCAGCATTTT. Its protein is CASSLDGTDNQPQHF. V gene TRBV5-1 combines with J gene TRBJ1-5; TRBD1 aligns across 7 bases. Germline values: CDR1 SGHRS, CDR2 YFSETQ. V shed 0 bases and J 3 bases; nucleotides not matched to a gene: 3. The CDR3 totals 15 residues.

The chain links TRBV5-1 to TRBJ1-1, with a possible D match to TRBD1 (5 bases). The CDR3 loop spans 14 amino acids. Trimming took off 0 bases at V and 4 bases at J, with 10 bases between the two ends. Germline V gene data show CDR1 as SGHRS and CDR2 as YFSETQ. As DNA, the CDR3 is TGCGCCAGCAGCTTGGTCCCAGGGACCACTGAAGCTTTCTTT. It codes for CASSLVPGTTEAFF.

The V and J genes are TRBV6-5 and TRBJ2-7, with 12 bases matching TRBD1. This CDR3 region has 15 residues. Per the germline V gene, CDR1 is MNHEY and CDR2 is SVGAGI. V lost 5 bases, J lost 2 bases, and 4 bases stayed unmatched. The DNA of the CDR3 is TGTGCCAGCAGTAGGGGACAGGGGGCAACCTACGAGCAGTACTTC. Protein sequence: CASSRGQGATYEQYF.

The chain's CDR3 is CASSLGLAGAGTGELFF. The CDR3 DNA reads TGCGCCAGCAGCTTGGGACTAGCGGGAGCGGGGACCGGGGAGCTGTTTTTT. The J gene is TRBJ2-2, the V gene TRBV5-1, with 12 bases identical to TRBD2. The CDR3 extends over 17 amino acids. Per the germline V gene, CDR1 is SGHRS and CDR2 is YFSETQ. V shed 0 bases, J shed 5 bases, and the junction held 5 bases outside the gene matches.

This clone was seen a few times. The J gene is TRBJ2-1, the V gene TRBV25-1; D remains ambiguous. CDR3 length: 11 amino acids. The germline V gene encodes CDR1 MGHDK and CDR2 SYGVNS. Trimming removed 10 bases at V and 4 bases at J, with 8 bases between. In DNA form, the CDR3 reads TGTGCCACCACCGGGTACAATGAGCAGTTCTTC. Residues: CATTGYNEQFF.

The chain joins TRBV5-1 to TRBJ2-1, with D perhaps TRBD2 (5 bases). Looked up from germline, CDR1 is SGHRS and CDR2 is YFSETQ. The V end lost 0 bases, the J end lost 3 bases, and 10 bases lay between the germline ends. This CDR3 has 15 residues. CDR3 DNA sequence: TGCGCCAGCAGCTTGGCTTCTAGCCTCTACAATGAGCAGTTCTTC. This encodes CASSLASSLYNEQFF.

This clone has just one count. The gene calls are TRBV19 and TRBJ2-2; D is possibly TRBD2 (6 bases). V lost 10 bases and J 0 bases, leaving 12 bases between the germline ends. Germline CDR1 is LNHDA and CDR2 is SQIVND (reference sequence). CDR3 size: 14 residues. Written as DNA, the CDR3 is TGTGCCACCGCGGGCGGGGCGAACACCGGGGAGCTGTTTTTT. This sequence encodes CATAGGANTGELFF.

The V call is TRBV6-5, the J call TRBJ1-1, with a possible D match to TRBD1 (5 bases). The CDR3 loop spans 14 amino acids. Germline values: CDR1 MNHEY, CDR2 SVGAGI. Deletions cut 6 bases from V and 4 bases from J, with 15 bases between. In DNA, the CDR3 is TGTGCCAGCAGGCCACAGCAGGGATCCACTGAAGCTTTCTTT. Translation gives CASRPQQGSTEAFF.

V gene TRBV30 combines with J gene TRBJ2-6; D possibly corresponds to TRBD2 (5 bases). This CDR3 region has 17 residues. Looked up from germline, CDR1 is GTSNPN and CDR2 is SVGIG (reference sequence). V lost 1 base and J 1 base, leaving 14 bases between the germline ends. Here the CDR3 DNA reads TGTGCCTGGAGTGAGGCGAGAGGGCTATCTGGGGCCAACGTCCTGACTTTC. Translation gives CAWSEARGLSGANVLTF.

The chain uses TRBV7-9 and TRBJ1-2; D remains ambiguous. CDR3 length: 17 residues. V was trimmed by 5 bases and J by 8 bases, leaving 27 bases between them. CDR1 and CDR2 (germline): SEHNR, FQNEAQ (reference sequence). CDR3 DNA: TGTGCCAGCAGCCCAGGAGCCCCTTCAGACGGGCGGGAGGGCTACACCTTC. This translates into CASSPGAPSDGREGYTF.

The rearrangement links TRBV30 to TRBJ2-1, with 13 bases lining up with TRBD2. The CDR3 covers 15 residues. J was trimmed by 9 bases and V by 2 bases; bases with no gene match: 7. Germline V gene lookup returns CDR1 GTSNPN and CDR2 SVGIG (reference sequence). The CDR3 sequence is CAWSILAGGPGEQFF. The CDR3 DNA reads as TGTGCCTGGAGTATACTAGCGGGAGGGCCCGGTGAGCAGTTCTTC.

The CDR3 sequence: CASSLGQGFYEQYF. The CDR3 nucleotides are TGTGCCAGCAGCCTCGGACAGGGCTTCTACGAGCAGTACTTC. The rearrangement joins TRBV7-8 to TRBJ2-7; 8 nucleotides align to TRBD1. From germline, CDR1 is SGHVS and CDR2 FQNEAQ. The V segment lost 5 bases and the J segment 3 bases; nucleotides outside the gene matches: 6. The CDR3 loop spans 14 amino acids.

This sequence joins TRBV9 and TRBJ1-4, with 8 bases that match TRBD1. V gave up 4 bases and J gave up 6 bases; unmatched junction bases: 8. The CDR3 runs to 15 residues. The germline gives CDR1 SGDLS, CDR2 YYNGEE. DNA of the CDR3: TGTGCCAGCAGCCCCTCCGGGACAGGAGATGAAAAACTGTTTTTT. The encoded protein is CASSPSGTGDEKLFF. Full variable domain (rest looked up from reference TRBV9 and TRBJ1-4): DSGVTQTPKHLITATGQRVTLRCSPRSGDLSVYWYQQSLDQGLQFLIQYYNGEERAKGNILERFSAQQFPDLHSELNLSSLELGDSALYFCASSPSGTGDEKLFFGSGTQLSVL.

The CDR3 DNA follows: TGTGCCAGTAGTTATCCAGGGGCCCAAGAGACCCAGTACTTC. Protein product: CASSYPGAQETQYF. This chain connects TRBV19 to TRBJ2-5; possibly TRBD1 for D (6 bases). In germline, CDR1 is LNHDA, CDR2 SQIVND (reference sequence). The CDR3 sequence is 14 residues long. V was clipped by 5 bases and J by 1 base, with 11 bases between them.

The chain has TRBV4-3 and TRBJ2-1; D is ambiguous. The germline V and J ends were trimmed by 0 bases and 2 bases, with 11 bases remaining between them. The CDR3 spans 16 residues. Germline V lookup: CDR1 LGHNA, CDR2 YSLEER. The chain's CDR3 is CASSQDFREPYNEQFF. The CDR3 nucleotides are TGCGCCAGCAGCCAAGACTTTCGAGAGCCCTACAATGAGCAGTTCTTC.

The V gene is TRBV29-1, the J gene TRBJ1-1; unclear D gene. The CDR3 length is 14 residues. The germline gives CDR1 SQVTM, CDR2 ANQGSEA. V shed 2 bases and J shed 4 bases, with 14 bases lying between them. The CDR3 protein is CSVEIFSVATEAFF. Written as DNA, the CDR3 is TGCAGCGTTGAAATATTCTCGGTGGCCACTGAAGCTTTCTTT.

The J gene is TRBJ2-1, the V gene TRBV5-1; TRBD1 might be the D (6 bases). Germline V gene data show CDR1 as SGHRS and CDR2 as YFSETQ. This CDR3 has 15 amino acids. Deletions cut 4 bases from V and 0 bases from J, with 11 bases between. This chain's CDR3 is CASSTGQSSYNEQFF. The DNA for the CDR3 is TGCGCCAGCAGCACCGGACAGAGCTCCTACAATGAGCAGTTCTTC.

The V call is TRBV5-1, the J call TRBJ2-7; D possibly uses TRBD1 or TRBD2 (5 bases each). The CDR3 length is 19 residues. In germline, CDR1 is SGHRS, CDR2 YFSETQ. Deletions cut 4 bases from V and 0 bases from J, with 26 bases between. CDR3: CASSRLTSGPRISSYEQYF. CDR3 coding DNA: TGCGCCAGCAGCCGTTTGACTTCGGGACCCAGGATCAGCTCCTACGAGCAGTACTTC.

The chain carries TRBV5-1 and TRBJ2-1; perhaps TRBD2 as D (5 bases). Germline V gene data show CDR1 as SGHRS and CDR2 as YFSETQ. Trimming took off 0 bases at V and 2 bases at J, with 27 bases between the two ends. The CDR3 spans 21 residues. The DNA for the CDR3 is TGCGCCAGCAGCTTGGCTTCCGAAACGAGACTAATCCCTACCACCTACAATGAGCAGTTCTTC. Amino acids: CASSLASETRLIPTTYNEQFF.